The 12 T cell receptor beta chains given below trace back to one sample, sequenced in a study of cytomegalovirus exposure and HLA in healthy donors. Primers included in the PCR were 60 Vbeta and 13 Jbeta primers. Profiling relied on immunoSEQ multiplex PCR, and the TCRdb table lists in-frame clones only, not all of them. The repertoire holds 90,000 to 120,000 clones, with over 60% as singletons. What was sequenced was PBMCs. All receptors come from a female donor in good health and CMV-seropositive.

CDR3 nucleotides: TGTGCCAGCAGTGTCGCAGGGGGCATAAACACCGGGGAGCTGTTTTTT. Protein product: CASSVAGGINTGELFF. This sequence joins TRBV6-1 and TRBJ2-2, with 8 bases identical to TRBD1. The CDR3 sequence is 16 residues long. Germline CDR1 is MNHNS and CDR2 is SASEGT. V was clipped by 4 bases and J by 2 bases; unmatched bases: 6.

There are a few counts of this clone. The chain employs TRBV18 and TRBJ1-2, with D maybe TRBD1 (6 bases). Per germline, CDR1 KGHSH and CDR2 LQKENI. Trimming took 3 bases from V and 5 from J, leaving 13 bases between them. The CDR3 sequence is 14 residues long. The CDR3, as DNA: TGTGCCAGCTCACCCGAGGGGGTTAGGTATGGCTACACCTTC. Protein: CASSPEGVRYGYTF.

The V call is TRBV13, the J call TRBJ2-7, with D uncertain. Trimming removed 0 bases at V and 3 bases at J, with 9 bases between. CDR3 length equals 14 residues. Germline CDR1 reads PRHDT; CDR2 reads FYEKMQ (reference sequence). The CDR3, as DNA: TGTGCCAGCAGCTTAGGTCAGGCGATCTACGAGCAGTACTTC. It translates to CASSLGQAIYEQYF.

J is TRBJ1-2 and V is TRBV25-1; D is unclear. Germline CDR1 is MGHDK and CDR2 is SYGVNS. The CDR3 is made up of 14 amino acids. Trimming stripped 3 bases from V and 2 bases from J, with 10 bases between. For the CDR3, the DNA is TGTGCCAGCAGTGAGGGCAGGTACAACTATGGCTACACCTTC. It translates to CASSEGRYNYGYTF.

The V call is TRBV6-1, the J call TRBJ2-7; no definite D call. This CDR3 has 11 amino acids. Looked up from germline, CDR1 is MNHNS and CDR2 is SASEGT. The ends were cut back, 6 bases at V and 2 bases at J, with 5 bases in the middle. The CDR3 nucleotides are TGTGCCAGCAGCCTCCCCTACGAGCAGTACTTC. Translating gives CASSLPYEQYF.

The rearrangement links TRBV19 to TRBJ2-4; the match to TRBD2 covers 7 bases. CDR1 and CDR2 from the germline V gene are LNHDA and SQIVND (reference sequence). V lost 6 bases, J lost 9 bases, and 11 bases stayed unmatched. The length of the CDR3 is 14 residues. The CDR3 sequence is CASRETGGGFIQYF. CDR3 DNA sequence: TGTGCCAGTAGGGAGACGGGCGGGGGTTTCATTCAGTACTTC.

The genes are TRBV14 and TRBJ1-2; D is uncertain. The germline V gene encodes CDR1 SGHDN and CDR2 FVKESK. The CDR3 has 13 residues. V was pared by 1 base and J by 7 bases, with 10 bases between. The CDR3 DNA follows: TGTGCCAGCAGCCAAGTCCTCGGGTTTGGCTACACCTTC. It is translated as CASSQVLGFGYTF.

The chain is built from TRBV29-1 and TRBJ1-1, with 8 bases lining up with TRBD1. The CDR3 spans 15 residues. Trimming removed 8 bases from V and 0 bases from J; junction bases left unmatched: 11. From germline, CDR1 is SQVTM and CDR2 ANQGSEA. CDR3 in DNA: TGCAGCTTCCGGACAGGGCCTGACATGAACACTGAAGCTTTCTTT. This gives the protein CSFRTGPDMNTEAFF.

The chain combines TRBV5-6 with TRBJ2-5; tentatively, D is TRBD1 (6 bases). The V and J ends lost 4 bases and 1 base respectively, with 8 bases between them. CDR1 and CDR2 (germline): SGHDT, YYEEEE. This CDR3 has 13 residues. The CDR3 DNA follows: TGTGCCAGCAGCAAGGACAGCCAAGAGACCCAGTACTTC. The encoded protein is CASSKDSQETQYF.

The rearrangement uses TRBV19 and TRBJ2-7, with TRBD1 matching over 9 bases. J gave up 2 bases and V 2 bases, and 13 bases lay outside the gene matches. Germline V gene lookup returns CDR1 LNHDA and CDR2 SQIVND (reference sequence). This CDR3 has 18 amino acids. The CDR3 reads CASSIRHNWGDRAYEQYF. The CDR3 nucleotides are TGTGCCAGTAGTATACGACATAACTGGGGGGACAGGGCCTACGAGCAGTACTTC.

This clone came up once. CDR3 sequence: CASRPRGQKNTEAFF. The CDR3 DNA reads TGTGCCAGCAGGCCACGGGGACAGAAGAACACTGAAGCTTTCTTT. The rearrangement uses TRBV6-5 and TRBJ1-1; TRBD1 aligns across 7 bases. V lost 6 bases to trimming and J lost 1 base; unmatched junction nucleotides: 8. The CDR3 is 15 amino acids. Germline CDR1 reads MNHEY; CDR2 reads SVGAGI.

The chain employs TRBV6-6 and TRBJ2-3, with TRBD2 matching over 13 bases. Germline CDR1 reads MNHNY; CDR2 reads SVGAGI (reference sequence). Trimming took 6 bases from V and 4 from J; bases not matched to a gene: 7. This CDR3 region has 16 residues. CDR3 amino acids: CASRYTSGRAADTQYF. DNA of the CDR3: TGTGCCAGCAGATACACTAGCGGGAGGGCCGCAGATACGCAGTATTTT.